The entry below gives a single T cell receptor (beta chain) sequence along with its context. This sample stems from a study of blood T cell repertoires in COVID-19. On the study more broadly: The United States, Italy and Spain were the sources of the acute and convalescent COVID-19 samples. From T cells, B-cell-depleted T cells, or PBMCs came the material, which was cDNA or gDNA.

Per the original data handling: Reference gene primer amplification yielded estimated nucleated cell counts. Assay used: immunoSEQ multiplex PCR; TCRdb lists only in-frame clones, some missing. That table furnishes V, J and clone size, whereas the DNA furnished D and trimming. Of 300,000 or so clones listed, 87% are singletons. CDR1 and CDR2 (germline): SGHDT, YYEEEE. The CDR3 loop spans 16 amino acids. V was pared by 0 bases and J by 3 bases, with 15 bases between. Material for sequencing was peripheral blood. The receptor was derived from a woman aged 40 to 50 who had recovered from COVID-19. The J gene is TRBJ1-2, the V gene TRBV5-6; D perhaps matches TRBD1 (5 bases). In nucleotides, the CDR3 is TGTGCCAGCAGCTTGGATGGACATCGTAGGGACTATGGCTACACCTTC. It is translated as CASSLDGHRRDYGYTF. Supplemented by reference TRBV5-6 and TRBJ1-2, the full variable domain reads DAGVTQSPTHLIKTRGQQVTLRCSPKSGHDTVSWYQQALGQGPQFIFQYYEEEERQRGNFPDRFSGHQFPNYSSELNVNALLLGDSALYLCASSLDGHRRDYGYTFGSGTRLTVV.